These T cell receptor beta chains were read from a single sample in a study of CD8+ T cells in alopecia areata. Profiled with immunoSEQ multiplex PCR; TCRdb holds only in-frame clones, not every one. The sample shows around 300,000 clones, 50% to 75% of them seen only once. The sequencing used CD4+ T cells sorted from blood, collected between weeks 51 and 52, from a patient treated with tofacitinib. These receptors came from a human donor with alopecia areata. Each CDR3 is given with its conserved first and last residue. The D gene is left open where the match is weak. The size field is filled for only some rows; it gives once, few, many or a size class.

clone size: -
D gene: -
V gene: TRBV6-1
J gene: TRBJ1-5
CDR3 protein: CASSVSEPQHF
CDR3 DNA: TGTGCCAGCAGTGTTAGTGAGCCCCAGCATTTT

clone size: -
D gene: -
V gene: TRBV27
J gene: TRBJ2-4
CDR3 protein: CASSFPGEAKNIQYF
CDR3 DNA: TGTGCCAGCAGTTTTCCTGGGGAAGCCAAAAACATTCAGTACTTC

clone size: -
D gene: -
V gene: TRBV10-3
J gene: TRBJ2-1
CDR3 protein: CAISVQGFEQFF
CDR3 DNA: TGTGCCATCAGTGTACAGGGATTCGAGCAGTTCTTC

clone size: -
D gene: TRBD2
V gene: TRBV20-1
J gene: TRBJ2-1
CDR3 protein: CSAGGVNEQFF
CDR3 DNA: TGCAGTGCCGGGGGGGTCAATGAGCAGTTCTTC

clone size: once
D gene: -
V gene: TRBV7-2
J gene: TRBJ1-2
CDR3 protein: CASSPTGGSNYGYTF
CDR3 DNA: TGTGCCAGCAGCCCGACGGGGGGGTCTAACTATGGCTACACCTTC

clone size: -
D gene: -
V gene: TRBV9
J gene: TRBJ2-1
CDR3 protein: CASSVAGVQGYNEQFF
CDR3 DNA: TGTGCCAGCAGCGTAGCGGGCGTACAGGGTTACAATGAGCAGTTCTTC

clone size: -
D gene: TRBD1
V gene: TRBV7-2
J gene: TRBJ2-7
CDR3 protein: CASSLLSGQGHEQYF
CDR3 DNA: TGTGCCAGCAGCTTATTATCGGGACAGGGTCACGAGCAGTACTTC

clone size: few
D gene: TRBD1
V gene: TRBV7-2
J gene: TRBJ2-5
CDR3 protein: CASSTRTGGGETQYF
CDR3 DNA: TGTGCCAGCAGCACTCGAACAGGGGGCGGAGAGACCCAGTACTTC

clone size: -
D gene: TRBD1
V gene: TRBV27
J gene: TRBJ1-1
CDR3 protein: CASKGQGEGEAFF
CDR3 DNA: TGTGCCAGCAAGGGACAGGGGGAAGGTGAAGCTTTCTTT

clone size: few
D gene: -
V gene: TRBV10-2
J gene: TRBJ1-2
CDR3 protein: CASSDNPQYGYTF
CDR3 DNA: TGCGCCAGCAGTGATAATCCCCAGTATGGCTACACCTTC

clone size: -
D gene: -
V gene: TRBV25-1
J gene: TRBJ1-6
CDR3 protein: CASTQGQGSPLHF
CDR3 DNA: TGTGCCAGCACCCAGGGCCAGGGTTCACCCCTCCACTTT

clone size: -
D gene: TRBD1
V gene: TRBV2
J gene: TRBJ1-2
CDR3 protein: CASSAETGGTYGYTF
CDR3 DNA: TGTGCCAGCAGTGCGGAAACAGGGGGAACCTATGGCTACACCTTC

clone size: -
D gene: -
V gene: TRBV2
J gene: TRBJ2-7
CDR3 protein: CASTRGVLYDEQYF
CDR3 DNA: TGTGCCAGCACGAGGGGAGTGCTATACGACGAGCAGTACTTC